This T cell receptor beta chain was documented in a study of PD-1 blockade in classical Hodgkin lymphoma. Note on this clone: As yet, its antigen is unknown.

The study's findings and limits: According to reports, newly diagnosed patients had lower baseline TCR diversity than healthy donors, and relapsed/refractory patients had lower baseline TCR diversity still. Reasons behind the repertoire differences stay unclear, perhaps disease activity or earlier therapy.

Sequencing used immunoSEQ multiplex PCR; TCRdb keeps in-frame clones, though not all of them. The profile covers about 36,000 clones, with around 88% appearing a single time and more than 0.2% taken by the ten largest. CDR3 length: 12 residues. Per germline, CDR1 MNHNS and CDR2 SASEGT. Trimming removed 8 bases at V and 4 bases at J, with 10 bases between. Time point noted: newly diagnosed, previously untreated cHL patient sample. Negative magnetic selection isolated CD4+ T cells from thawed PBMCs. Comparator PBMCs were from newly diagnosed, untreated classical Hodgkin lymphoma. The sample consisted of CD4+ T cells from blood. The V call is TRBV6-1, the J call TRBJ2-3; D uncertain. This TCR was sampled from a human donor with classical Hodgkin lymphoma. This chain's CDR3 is CASRAVADTQYF. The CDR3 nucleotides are TGTGCCAGCCGAGCCGTCGCAGATACGCAGTATTTT.